The present entry profiles one T cell receptor beta chain with its context. Its antigen is not known. This sample is part of a study of cytomegalovirus exposure and HLA in healthy donors. Study-wide context: As an earlier analysis found, about 200 million T cells yielded about 120 million unique TCR beta sequences. Study-wide results and limits: Analysis performed later showed TCR beta chains linked to HLA being more clonally expanded than equally common others.

Germline CDR1 MNHEY, CDR2 SMNVEV (reference sequence). J lost 4 bases, V lost 0 bases, and 4 bases had no gene match. The CDR3 has 16 residues. Primers for the PCR totalled 60 Vbeta and 13 Jbeta. Original analysis: Roughly 12 million shared chains were among some 80 million unique TCR beta chains counted in a later analysis. The assay was immunoSEQ multiplex PCR, and TCRdb's table has in-frame clones only and misses some. The V and J calls and clone size were taken over from that table, and D and trimming were inferred from the DNA. This table holds about 160,000 clones, 80% to 85% found once. Sequencing was performed on PBMCs. The chain uses TRBV27 and TRBJ2-1, with 9 bases that match TRBD2. The receptor comes from a boy under 10 years old in good health and CMV-seronegative. In DNA, the CDR3 is TGTGCCAGCAGTTTATCTGTGCGGGGGGGGTACAATGAGCAGTTCTTC. Protein product: CASSLSVRGGYNEQFF.